Shown below are 5 T cell receptor beta chains from a single sample sequenced in a study of OX40 agonist ivuxolimab in advanced cancers. The table came from immunoSEQ multiplex PCR; TCRdb's copy has only in-frame clones and leaves some out. The table includes 65,000 to 90,000 clones, 92% detected once. The sample here was CD4+ or CD8+ T cells sorted from blood, taken in a trial of the OX40 agonist ivuxolimab. These TCRs come from an adult with an advanced solid tumor such as melanoma, head and neck, liver or kidney cancer.

The rearrangement links TRBV5-1 to TRBJ1-6; maybe TRBD1 (5 bases). The CDR3 is made up of 15 amino acids. Trimming shortened V by 0 bases and J by 9 bases, and 13 bases separated the two germline ends. CDR1 SGHRS and CDR2 YFSETQ come from the germline V gene. CDR3 DNA sequence: TGCGCCAGCAGCTTGGGGGACTCGCTCATTTCACCCCTCCACTTT. It is translated as CASSLGDSLISPLHF.

The rearrangement uses TRBV6-5 and TRBJ2-1; 11 nucleotides align to TRBD2. Germline V CDR1 and CDR2: MNHEY, SVGAGI. CDR3 length equals 15 residues. V lost 7 bases and J lost 4; bases outside the gene matches: 6. In nucleotides, the CDR3 is TGTGCCAGCACCGATAGCGGGGGGGCTTACAATGAGCAGTTCTTC. Protein: CASTDSGGAYNEQFF.

This clone was detected only once. CDR3 DNA sequence: TGCAGCGTTGAAGATGGGTACAAGGGCTCCTACGAGCAGTACTTC. Its translation: CSVEDGYKGSYEQYF. The chain couples TRBV29-1 to TRBJ2-7; no clear D. The ends were cut back, 0 bases at V and 0 bases at J, with 12 bases in the middle. The CDR3 covers 15 residues. Germline V gene sequence: CDR1 SQVTM, CDR2 ANQGSEA.

The J gene is TRBJ1-2, the V gene TRBV19; tentative D call: TRBD1 (6 bases). CDR1 and CDR2 (germline): LNHDA, SQIVND (reference sequence). The CDR3 contains 14 residues. V dropped 5 bases and J dropped 3 bases, with 13 bases sitting between them. CDR3 sequence (DNA): TGTGCCAGTAGTTGGGGGCAGGAAGACTATGGCTACACCTTC. Translation gives CASSWGQEDYGYTF.

This chain joins TRBV7-9 and TRBJ2-7, with TRBD1 matching 7 bases. The V gene end was trimmed by 5 bases and the J gene end by 5 bases; junction bases not matched to a gene: 9. The germline V gene encodes CDR1 SEHNR and CDR2 FQNEAQ (reference sequence). The CDR3 has 14 amino acids. This CDR3 is CASSPRDRPHEQYF. In DNA, the CDR3 is TGTGCCAGCAGCCCCCGGGACAGACCCCACGAGCAGTACTTC.